Listed here are 26 T cell receptor beta chains from one sample, sequenced in a study of cytomegalovirus exposure and HLA in healthy donors. 60 Vbeta and 13 Jbeta primers were used in PCR. This table comes from immunoSEQ multiplex PCR, and its TCRdb copy is limited to in-frame clones, with some not included. The table includes fewer than 200,000 clones, 82% detected once. What was sequenced was PBMCs. The receptors originated from a girl aged 2-15 years in good health and CMV-seropositive.

A note on this clone: The same CDR3 can be traced to other DNA sequences in this sample. The CDR3 loop reads CASSLSTDTQYF. The CDR3 nucleotides are TGTGCCAGCAGCCTTAGCACAGATACGCAGTATTTT. This sequence joins TRBV7-9 and TRBJ2-3; D is ambiguous. Trimming removed 5 bases from V and 0 bases from J, with 3 bases in between. CDR3 length equals 12 residues. Germline values: CDR1 SEHNR, CDR2 FQNEAQ (reference sequence).

This CDR3 is CASGLVPSGMGYTF. CDR3 bases: TGTGCTAGTGGTTTGGTACCCTCAGGGATGGGCTACACCTTC. The chain uses TRBV12-5 and TRBJ1-2, with D perhaps matching TRBD1 (5 bases). The germline V gene has CDR1 LGHNT and CDR2 FRNRAP. Trimming pared 0 bases from V and 8 bases from J, leaving 13 bases between. The CDR3 length is 14 residues. Using reference TRBV12-5 and TRBJ1-2 for the parts outside the CDR3, the full variable domain is DARVTQTPRHKVTEMGQEVTMRCQPILGHNTVFWYRQTMMQGLELLAYFRNRAPLDDSGMPKDRFSAEMPDATLATLKIQPSEPRDSAVYFCASGLVPSGMGYTFGSGTRLTVV.

The V call is TRBV6-5, the J call TRBJ2-3; 11 nucleotides line up with TRBD2. The CDR3 runs 15 residues. Germline V gene sequence: CDR1 MNHEY, CDR2 SVGAGI. Trimming at V came to 3 bases and at J to 6 bases, leaving 5 bases not matched to a gene. The CDR3 protein is CASSYSGRGLDTQYF. CDR3 sequence (DNA): TGTGCCAGCAGTTATAGCGGGAGGGGTTTGGATACGCAGTATTTT.

J is TRBJ1-4 and V is TRBV19; maybe TRBD1 (6 bases). CDR3 length equals 12 residues. V lost 7 bases, J lost 6 bases, and 9 bases lay in between. Germline-derived CDR1 and CDR2 are LNHDA and SQIVND (reference sequence). The CDR3 sequence is CASMAGDEKLFF. The CDR3 DNA follows: TGTGCCAGTATGGCAGGGGATGAAAAACTGTTTTTT.

This chain connects TRBV28 to TRBJ2-6, with a weak D call TRBD1 (7 bases). The CDR3 runs 13 residues. V was trimmed by 5 bases and J by 9 bases, leaving 11 bases between them. Germline V gene data show CDR1 as MDHEN and CDR2 as SYDVKM. The CDR3: CASSTGEVNVLTF. The CDR3 nucleotides are TGTGCCAGCAGTACAGGGGAGGTCAACGTCCTGACTTTC.

CDR3 DNA sequence: TGCGCCAGCAGCTTGGTTACAGCTAACTATGGCTACACCTTC. Translating it yields CASSLVTANYGYTF. The J gene is TRBJ1-2, the V gene TRBV5-1; D is undetermined. Germline V gene sequence: CDR1 SGHRS, CDR2 YFSETQ. Trimming pared 0 bases from V and 0 bases from J, leaving 6 bases between. CDR3 size: 14 residues. Variable domain in full (rest from reference TRBV5-1 and TRBJ1-2): KAGVTQTPRYLIKTRGQQVTLSCSPISGHRSVSWYQQTPGQGLQFLFEYFSETQRNKGNFPGRFSGRQFSNSRSEMNVSTLELGDSALYLCASSLVTANYGYTFGSGTRLTVV.

The chain is built from TRBV7-2 and TRBJ2-7, with TRBD1 identical over 7 bases. Looked up from germline, CDR1 is SGHTA and CDR2 is FQGNSA. The CDR3 consists of 16 residues. J lost 1 base, V lost 1 base, and 7 bases had no gene match. The CDR3 DNA reads as TGTGCCAGCAGCTTAGTTACAGGGGCCCCTTCCTACGAGCAGTACTTC. As protein: CASSLVTGAPSYEQYF.

This chain uses TRBV30 with TRBJ1-1; D ambiguous. Germline loops: CDR1 GTSNPN, CDR2 SVGIG (reference sequence). V lost 0 bases and J lost 4, with 24 bases in between. This CDR3 is 18 amino acids long. DNA of the CDR3: TGTGCCTGGAGTGTAAGGGAAGAGGGCCTTAACAAGAGCACTGAAGCTTTCTTT. This gives the protein CAWSVREEGLNKSTEAFF.

The chain carries TRBV21-1 and TRBJ2-1; the D segment call TRBD2 is taken from the table without a DNA check. TRBV21-1 is a recognized pseudogene. The CDR3 sequence is 17 residues long. CDR3 loop: CASSKCLAGVGYNEQFF. CDR3 nucleotides: TGTGCCAGCAGCAAATGTTTAGCGGGAGTGGGCTACAATGAGCAGTTCTTC.

This chain uses TRBV25-1 with TRBJ1-3; 11 bases fit TRBD1. V trimming: 6 bases; J trimming: 2 bases; junction bases outside the gene matches: 3. Germline values: CDR1 MGHDK, CDR2 SYGVNS. The CDR3 is 15 amino acids. DNA for the CDR3: TGTGCCAGCAGGGACAGGGGGCTTACTGGAAACACCATATATTTT. As protein: CASRDRGLTGNTIYF.

The gene calls are TRBV7-9 and TRBJ2-1, with D possibly matching TRBD2 (5 bases). Germline loops: CDR1 SEHNR, CDR2 FQNEAQ (reference sequence). The germline V and J ends were trimmed by 4 bases and 6 bases, with 22 bases remaining between them. The CDR3 runs to 17 residues. The CDR3 protein is CASSSPDYTLIINEQFF. DNA of the CDR3: TGTGCCAGCAGCTCCCCAGACTACACCTTAATAATCAATGAGCAGTTCTTC.

This clone showed up just a few times. This chain links TRBV15 with TRBJ2-7; D not resolved. V gave up 8 bases and J gave up 5 bases, with 13 bases separating them. CDR1 is LNHNV, CDR2 YYDKDF, per germline (reference sequence). This CDR3 comprises 12 residues. CDR3 DNA sequence: TGTGCCACCGGAAGGAGTGAAGACGAGCAGTACTTC. Translation: CATGRSEDEQYF. Together with reference TRBV15 and TRBJ2-7, the CDR3 gives the full variable domain: DAMVIQNPRYQVTQFGKPVTLSCSQTLNHNVMYWYQQKSSQAPKLLFHYYDKDFNNEADTPDNFQSRRPNTSFCFLDIRSPGLGDTAMYLCATGRSEDEQYFGPGTRLTVT.

The V and J genes are TRBV5-1 and TRBJ2-5; tentatively, D is TRBD1 (6 bases). Germline CDR1 reads SGHRS; CDR2 reads YFSETQ. CDR3 length: 14 residues. V dropped 4 bases and J dropped 9 bases, with 19 bases sitting between them. CDR3 in amino acids: CASSPDQPRGSQYF. The CDR3 DNA follows: TGCGCCAGCAGCCCGGACCAGCCTAGGGGGTCCCAGTACTTC.

The chain is built from TRBV30 and TRBJ1-6, with 8 positions matching TRBD1. The V segment lost 8 bases and the J segment 8 bases; nucleotides outside the gene matches: 8. The CDR3 runs to 13 residues. Germline CDR1 reads GTSNPN; CDR2 reads SVGIG (reference sequence). The CDR3 coding sequence is TGTGCCGGACGGACAGGGAACCATTCACCCCTCCACTTT. This encodes CAGRTGNHSPLHF.

The V and J genes are TRBV2 and TRBJ1-1; TRBD1 might be the D (6 bases). The CDR3 has 16 residues. Germline loops: CDR1 SNHLY, CDR2 FYNNEI. Trimming removed 0 bases from V and 2 bases from J, with 13 bases in between. The CDR3 DNA reads TGTGCCAGCAGTGAAGCGCTTTGGACAGCTAACACTGAAGCTTTCTTT. The encoded protein is CASSEALWTANTEAFF.

This clone was counted once. J is TRBJ1-1 and V is TRBV18; D is perhaps TRBD1 (6 bases). This CDR3 region has 14 residues. Germline V gene sequence: CDR1 KGHSH, CDR2 LQKENI. The V and J ends lost 5 bases and 0 bases respectively, with 10 bases between them. The CDR3 spells CASSWTDMNTEAFF. As DNA, the CDR3 is TGTGCCAGCTCATGGACAGATATGAACACTGAAGCTTTCTTT.

As to this clone: The junction differs from germline at one of its ends, possibly a read error. V usage is TRBV2 and J usage is TRBJ2-7; 7 bases are shared with TRBD1. The germline V gene encodes CDR1 SNHLY and CDR2 FYNNEI. The CDR3 covers 14 residues. Written as DNA, the CDR3 is TGTGCCAGCACTGAAGACAGGGTTGCCGACGAGCAGTACTTC. It is translated as CASTEDRVADEQYF.

The chain combines TRBV6-4 with TRBJ2-1; 8 bases map to TRBD2. In germline, CDR1 is MRHNA, CDR2 SNTAGT. The junction had 7 bases not matched to a gene; V was cut back by 3 bases and J by 9 bases. The CDR3 covers 14 residues. CDR3 in amino acids: CASSEAVAGSEQFF. The DNA for the CDR3 is TGTGCCAGCAGTGAGGCGGTAGCGGGATCTGAGCAGTTCTTC.

The rearrangement uses TRBV29-1 and TRBJ2-1, with 7 positions matching TRBD2. This CDR3 contains 11 residues. J gave up 10 bases and V 1 base, and 1 base lay outside the gene matches. CDR1 SQVTM and CDR2 ANQGSEA come from the germline V gene. DNA of the CDR3: TGCAGCGTTGAAGCGGGGGGAGAGCAGTTCTTC. It codes for CSVEAGGEQFF.

This clone came up once. The V call is TRBV28, the J call TRBJ1-2; D perhaps matches TRBD1 (6 bases). The CDR3 runs 16 residues. V was clipped by 3 bases and J by 2 bases, with 16 bases between them. Germline V gene lookup returns CDR1 MDHEN and CDR2 SYDVKM. The CDR3 loop is CASSLPGVTRNYGYTF. In nucleotides, the CDR3 is TGTGCCAGCAGTTTGCCAGGGGTTACTAGGAACTATGGCTACACCTTC.

In the case of this clone: The identical CDR3 is also encoded by other nucleotide sequences in the sample. The rearrangement uses TRBV5-1 and TRBJ2-2, with 8 bases matching TRBD1. Germline trimming cut 5 bases from V and 5 bases from J; bases unmatched to any gene: 5. Germline loops: CDR1 SGHRS, CDR2 YFSETQ. This CDR3 region has 14 residues. Here the CDR3 reads CASSWTGSTGELFF. In nucleotides, the CDR3 is TGCGCCAGCAGTTGGACAGGGAGTACCGGGGAGCTGTTTTTT. Together with reference TRBV5-1 and TRBJ2-2, the CDR3 gives the full variable domain: KAGVTQTPRYLIKTRGQQVTLSCSPISGHRSVSWYQQTPGQGLQFLFEYFSETQRNKGNFPGRFSGRQFSNSRSEMNVSTLELGDSALYLCASSWTGSTGELFFGEGSRLTVL.

This chain connects TRBV6-1 to TRBJ1-5; D is possibly TRBD1 (6 bases). Germline V gene lookup returns CDR1 MNHNS and CDR2 SASEGT. The V end lost 6 bases, the J end lost 2 bases, and 14 bases lay between the germline ends. This CDR3 is built from 15 residues. The CDR3 sequence: CASSWGGQGNQPQHF. CDR3 DNA: TGTGCCAGCAGCTGGGGGGGGCAGGGCAATCAGCCCCAGCATTTT.

This clone was picked up one time. V and J are TRBV19 and TRBJ1-1; 7 nucleotides agree with TRBD1. J gave up 0 bases and V 4 bases, and 2 bases lay outside the gene matches. From germline, CDR1 is LNHDA and CDR2 SQIVND (reference sequence). The CDR3 consists of 14 residues. CDR3 residues: CASSTQGMNTEAFF. The CDR3 region has the DNA TGTGCCAGTAGTACACAGGGGATGAACACTGAAGCTTTCTTT.

The gene calls are TRBV4-1 and TRBJ2-1; no firm D call. Germline V gene data show CDR1 as MGHRA and CDR2 as YSYEKL. The CDR3 totals 13 residues. V was shortened by 0 bases and J by 4 bases, with 4 bases between the two germline ends. The chain's CDR3 is CASSQDLYNEQFF. The DNA of the CDR3 is TGCGCCAGCAGCCAAGATCTTTACAATGAGCAGTTCTTC.

The chain combines TRBV21-1 with TRBJ1-5; TRBD1 reflects the table's D call only, with no check against the DNA. TRBV21-1 is described as a pseudogene. The CDR3 spans 16 residues. CDR3 region: CARQAGQGRSNQPQHF. Here the CDR3 DNA reads TGTGCCCGACAGGCAGGGCAGGGAAGAAGCAATCAGCCCCAGCATTTT.

The CDR3 DNA reads TGTGCCACCAAGGCACAGGGGACCACAGATACGCAGTATTTT. Protein product: CATKAQGTTDTQYF. This chain connects TRBV15 to TRBJ2-3; 7 bases agree with TRBD1. This CDR3 comprises 14 residues. Germline CDR1 and CDR2: LNHNV and YYDKDF (reference sequence). V gave up 7 bases and J gave up 2 bases; unmatched junction bases: 6.